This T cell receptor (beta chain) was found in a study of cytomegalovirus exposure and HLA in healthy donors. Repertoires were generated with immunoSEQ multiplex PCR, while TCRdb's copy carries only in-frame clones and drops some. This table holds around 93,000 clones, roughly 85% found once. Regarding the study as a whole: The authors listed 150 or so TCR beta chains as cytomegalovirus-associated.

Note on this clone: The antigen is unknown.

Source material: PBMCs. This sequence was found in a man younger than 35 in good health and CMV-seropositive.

The CDR3 is CASSRDRGGEKLFF. In DNA, the CDR3 is TGTGCCAGCAGCAGGGACAGGGGAGGTGAAAAACTGTTTTTT. The chain carries TRBV7-9 and TRBJ1-4, with TRBD1 identical over 10 bases. The germline V gene has CDR1 SEHNR and CDR2 FQNEAQ (reference sequence). V trimming: 5 bases; J trimming: 7 bases; junction bases outside the gene matches: 4. The CDR3 length is 14 residues.